The 8 T cell receptor beta chains in this list originate from one sample, sequenced in a study of cytomegalovirus exposure and HLA in healthy donors. PCR amplification relied on 60 Vbeta primers (plus 13 Jbeta primers). Assay used: immunoSEQ multiplex PCR; TCRdb lists only in-frame clones, some missing. The sample holds approximately 110,000 clones, 74% seen once. The sample consisted of PBMCs. The receptors were sampled from a man aged 25-45 years in good health and CMV-seropositive.

The chain carries TRBV4-1 and TRBJ2-5, with 9 bases identical to TRBD2. After removal of 0 bases from V and 5 bases from J, the junction contained 10 bases not matched to a gene. The CDR3 spans 17 residues. CDR1 is MGHRA, CDR2 YSYEKL, per germline. The CDR3 nucleotides are TGCGCCAGCAGCCAAGATCCGGCGCGGGGGGGCTTGGAGACCCAGTACTTC. Protein sequence: CASSQDPARGGLETQYF.

The rearrangement links TRBV5-4 to TRBJ1-6; a weak D match, TRBD1 (6 bases). Trimming stripped 4 bases from V and 2 bases from J, with 13 bases between. Germline CDR1 and CDR2: SGHNT and YYREEE (reference sequence). The CDR3 sequence is 16 residues long. The CDR3 nucleotides are TGTGCCAGCAGCGACAGCGGGGGCACCTATAATTCACCCCTCCACTTT. Its translation: CASSDSGGTYNSPLHF.

The J gene is TRBJ1-5, the V gene TRBV19; 8 positions agree with TRBD1. This CDR3 is 14 amino acids long. Germline loops: CDR1 LNHDA, CDR2 SQIVND (reference sequence). The V and J ends lost 4 bases and 5 bases, in that order; junction bases with no gene match: 4. The CDR3, as DNA: TGTGCCAGTAGTACGGACAGGGCGTATCAGCCCCAGCATTTT. This translates into CASSTDRAYQPQHF.

J is TRBJ1-6 and V is TRBV6-5, with D perhaps matching TRBD1 (5 bases). The V gene lost 6 bases and the J gene lost 8 bases, with 14 bases spanning the gap. Germline CDR1 is MNHEY and CDR2 is SVGAGI. The CDR3 contains 14 residues. CDR3 protein: CASRGEGWDSPLHF. CDR3 DNA sequence: TGTGCCAGCAGAGGGGAGGGTTGGGATTCACCCCTCCACTTT.

Turning to this clone: The junction differs from germline at one of its ends, possibly a read error. The rearrangement joins TRBV7-7 to TRBJ2-7; possibly TRBD2 for D (6 bases). The CDR3 is made up of 13 amino acids. CDR1 and CDR2 (germline): SSHAT, FNYEAQ (reference sequence). DNA of the CDR3: TGTGCCAGCAGCCAGGAGGGCGCGTCGCCCTTACTATTC. Translated: CASSQEGASPLLF.

Remarks on this clone: At the DNA level, this CDR3 is encoded by other sequences in the same sample as well. The genes are TRBV5-1 and TRBJ2-1; 11 bases align to TRBD1. Germline trimming cut 2 bases from V and 4 bases from J; bases unmatched to any gene: 2. This CDR3 has 15 amino acids. Germline CDR1 SGHRS, CDR2 YFSETQ. CDR3 DNA: TGCGCCAGCAGCTTAGGACAGGGGGCATACAATGAGCAGTTCTTC. This encodes CASSLGQGAYNEQFF.

The gene calls are TRBV7-2 and TRBJ2-3; no definite D call. Germline V lookup: CDR1 SGHTA, CDR2 FQGNSA. V was cut by 1 base and J by 4 bases, with 9 bases left in between. The length of the CDR3 is 14 residues. This chain's CDR3 is CASSLDSSSDTQYF. The CDR3 DNA reads as TGTGCCAGCAGCTTAGATTCCAGTTCAGATACGCAGTATTTT.

The rearrangement uses TRBV6-6 and TRBJ1-5; 9 nucleotides agree with TRBD1. V shed 2 bases, J shed 7 bases, and the junction held 3 bases outside the gene matches. This CDR3 region has 14 residues. Germline values: CDR1 MNHNY, CDR2 SVGAGI (reference sequence). The DNA for the CDR3 is TGTGCCAGCAGTTACCCGACAGGGGGACAGCCCCAGCATTTT. Translated, it gives CASSYPTGGQPQHF.